These 24 T cell receptor beta chains came from one sample sequenced in a study of CD4+ T cells in melanoma. The repertoire was sequenced with immunoSEQ multiplex PCR; TCRdb's copy has only in-frame clones and lacks some. This table has over 130,000 clones, approximately 91% appearing once. The receptors come from a human donor with melanoma.

This sequence joins TRBV7-3 and TRBJ2-1; D ambiguous. CDR1 SGHTA and CDR2 FQGTGA come from the germline V gene. The CDR3 has 15 residues. The V gene lost 5 bases and the J gene lost 7 bases, with 18 bases spanning the gap. The DNA for the CDR3 is TGTGCCAGCAGCCCGACCCGGACCCCCGGGAATGAGCAGTTCTTC. Translated: CASSPTRTPGNEQFF. The variable domain in full, with the rest retrieved from reference TRBV7-3 and TRBJ2-1, is GAGVSQTPSNKVTEKGKYVELRCDPISGHTALYWYRQSLGQGPEFLIYFQGTGAADDSGLPNDRFFAVRPEGSVSTLKIQRTERGDSAVYLCASSPTRTPGNEQFFGPGTRLTVL.

The rearrangement uses TRBV18 and TRBJ2-5, with a possible D match to TRBD2 (5 bases). This CDR3 region has 14 residues. CDR1 and CDR2 (germline): KGHSH, LQKENI. V lost 3 bases and J 0 bases, leaving 8 bases between the germline ends. The CDR3 coding sequence is TGTGCCAGCTCACCGGGGAGTTACCAAGAGACCCAGTACTTC. Translated: CASSPGSYQETQYF. Drawing the rest from reference TRBV18 and TRBJ2-5, the complete variable domain is NAGVMQNPRHLVRRRGQEARLRCSPMKGHSHVYWYRQLPEEGLKFMVYLQKENIIDESGMPKERFSAEFPKEGPSILRIQQVVRGDSAAYFCASSPGSYQETQYFGPGTRLLVL.

This chain connects TRBV5-4 to TRBJ2-3; 9 nucleotides agree with TRBD2. Unmatched junction bases numbered 12, after V lost 0 bases and J lost 4 bases. The CDR3 is made up of 18 amino acids. Germline loops: CDR1 SGHNT, CDR2 YYREEE (reference sequence). CDR3 loop: CASSLGEGSGGSSDTQYF. The CDR3 nucleotides read TGTGCCAGCAGCTTGGGCGAGGGGAGCGGGGGGAGTTCAGATACGCAGTATTTT.

The chain couples TRBV9 to TRBJ2-3; 7 nucleotides line up with TRBD2. The CDR3 has 17 amino acids. Trimming at V came to 0 bases and at J to 4 bases, leaving 11 bases not matched to a gene. CDR1 is SGDLS and CDR2 is YYNGEE in the germline V gene. The CDR3 region has the DNA TGTGCCAGCAGCGTAGCAGGGTTTGCGGGGGTTTCAGATACGCAGTATTTT. Protein: CASSVAGFAGVSDTQYF.

This chain uses TRBV27 with TRBJ2-3; the D gene is possibly TRBD1 (5 bases). V gave up 3 bases and J gave up 9 bases, with 13 bases separating them. CDR1 is MNHEY and CDR2 is SMNVEV in the germline V gene (reference sequence). This CDR3 contains 13 residues. Here the CDR3 reads CASSLARVATQYF. DNA for the CDR3: TGTGCCAGCAGTTTGGCCAGGGTCGCAACGCAGTATTTT.

This chain joins TRBV10-1 and TRBJ1-6, with TRBD1 as a possible D gene (5 bases). This CDR3 region has 13 residues. Germline V CDR1 and CDR2: WNHNN, SYGVQD (reference sequence). V was cut by 8 bases and J by 0 bases, with 5 bases left in between. CDR3 DNA: TGCGCCAGCCAGGGCTCCTATAATTCACCCCTCCACTTT. The encoded protein is CASQGSYNSPLHF.

The chain uses TRBV5-6 and TRBJ1-1; 8 bases line up with TRBD1. Trimming took 4 bases from V and 1 from J; bases not matched to a gene: 6. Germline V gene data show CDR1 as SGHDT and CDR2 as YYEEEE. The CDR3 totals 15 residues. CDR3 DNA sequence: TGTGCCAGCAGCCGGAGGACAGGGTGGAACACTGAAGCTTTCTTT. It encodes CASSRRTGWNTEAFF.

Worth noting for this clone: At one end the junction does not follow the germline gene, possibly because of a read error. The J gene is TRBJ2-5, the V gene TRBV7-7, with 10 nucleotides matching TRBD2. Germline CDR1 reads SSHAT; CDR2 reads FNYEAQ (reference sequence). The length of the CDR3 is 14 residues. CDR3 DNA: TGTGCTAGCAGCTCCGGGACTAGCGAAGAGACCCAGTACTTC. Protein product: CASSSGTSEETQYF.

The gene calls are TRBV5-4 and TRBJ2-5; D tentatively fits TRBD1 or TRBD2 (5 bases each). Germline V gene lookup returns CDR1 SGHNT and CDR2 YYREEE (reference sequence). This CDR3 region has 13 residues. Deletions cut 4 bases from V and 1 base from J, with 8 bases between. The CDR3 region has the DNA TGTGCCAGCAGCCGGGGCCCCCAAGAGACCCAGTACTTC. Its translation is CASSRGPQETQYF.

In this sample, this clone turned up once. The rearrangement links TRBV11-3 to TRBJ2-2, with D possibly being TRBD1 (6 bases). Between the trimmed V and J ends, which lost 6 bases and 7 bases, there was a span of 15 bases. The germline V gene encodes CDR1 SGHNT and CDR2 YENEEA. CDR3 length: 14 amino acids. DNA for the CDR3: TGTGCCAGCAGGCAAACAGGGAGAGGCGGGGAGCTGTTTTTT. Encoded protein: CASRQTGRGGELFF.

This chain connects TRBV10-2 to TRBJ1-5; D gene unclear. The CDR3 is 13 amino acids. V shed 8 bases and J shed 0 bases, with 8 bases lying between them. From germline, CDR1 is WSHSY and CDR2 SAAADI. The CDR3 here is CASGRDSNQPQHF. In nucleotides, the CDR3 is TGCGCCAGCGGTAGGGATAGCAATCAGCCCCAGCATTTT.

This chain connects TRBV5-1 to TRBJ2-7, with a weak D call TRBD2 (6 bases). With 7 bases removed from V and 2 bases from J, the gap between germline ends came to 16 bases. CDR1 SGHRS and CDR2 YFSETQ come from the germline V gene. CDR3 length: 14 amino acids. The CDR3 DNA is TGCGCCAGCGCCCCTCAAACGGGGGCCTACGAGCAGTACTTC. It codes for CASAPQTGAYEQYF.

The genes are TRBV11-2 and TRBJ2-5; D unclear. The CDR3 covers 14 residues. V was trimmed by 2 bases and J by 6 bases, leaving 13 bases between them. Germline CDR1 SGHAT, CDR2 FQNNGV. CDR3 sequence reads: CASSLSPNVQTQYF. The CDR3 DNA reads as TGTGCCAGCAGCTTATCTCCGAACGTACAGACCCAGTACTTC.

V usage is TRBV15 and J usage is TRBJ1-2; 11 bases are a match to TRBD1. The germline CDR1 and CDR2 sequences are LNHNV and YYDKDF (reference sequence). The trim removed 8 bases at V and 5 bases at J, leaving 7 bases unmatched. This CDR3 spans 14 amino acids. CDR3 region: CATSTDRGLYGYTF. In DNA form, the CDR3 reads TGTGCCACCTCCACGGACAGGGGGCTTTATGGCTACACCTTC.

V and J are TRBV7-7 and TRBJ2-3; D unclear. Trimming removed 1 base at V and 3 bases at J, with 5 bases between. The CDR3 is 13 residues long. CDR1 and CDR2 from the germline V gene are SSHAT and FNYEAQ (reference sequence). Here the CDR3 reads CASSLVRTDTQYF. The DNA of the CDR3 is TGTGCCAGCAGCTTAGTAAGAACAGATACGCAGTATTTT.

The gene calls are TRBV7-9 and TRBJ2-2; 9 bases line up with TRBD1. Unmatched junction bases numbered 12, after V lost 5 bases and J lost 5 bases. CDR1 and CDR2 from the germline V gene are SEHNR and FQNEAQ (reference sequence). The CDR3 loop spans 17 amino acids. CDR3 protein: CASSLVQGASRTGELFF. The CDR3 DNA is TGTGCCAGCAGCCTGGTACAGGGGGCGAGTCGGACCGGGGAGCTGTTTTTT.

The genes are TRBV18 and TRBJ2-7; no reliable D call. CDR1 KGHSH and CDR2 LQKENI come from the germline V gene. This CDR3 spans 15 amino acids. V was pared by 1 base and J by 5 bases, with 15 bases between. CDR3 residues: CASSPQQSNPDEQYF. DNA for the CDR3: TGTGCCAGCTCACCACAGCAGAGCAACCCTGACGAGCAGTACTTC.

The CDR3 nucleotides are TGCGCCAGCAGCTTTTTTGCCATCGAGACCCAGTACTTC. Its translation: CASSFFAIETQYF. The chain recombines TRBV5-1 with TRBJ2-5; D not certain. CDR3 length: 13 residues. Deletions cut 2 bases from V and 5 bases from J, with 10 bases between. Germline lookup yields CDR1 SGHRS and CDR2 YFSETQ.

V gene TRBV7-2 combines with J gene TRBJ1-3; D possibly corresponds to TRBD1 (6 bases). V gave up 7 bases and J gave up 1 base, with 11 bases separating them. CDR3 length: 14 amino acids. Germline CDR1 is SGHTA and CDR2 is FQGNSA. The CDR3 reads CASNTGRSGNTIYF. CDR3 in DNA: TGTGCCAGCAACACAGGGAGGTCTGGAAACACCATATATTTT.

V and J are TRBV7-9 and TRBJ2-5, with 7 bases fitting TRBD1. J gave up 3 bases and V 4 bases, and 5 bases lay outside the gene matches. CDR3 size: 14 residues. Germline assignment: CDR1 SEHNR and CDR2 FQNEAQ (reference sequence). The CDR3 loop reads CASSSGTAEETQYF. The DNA of the CDR3 is TGTGCCAGCAGCTCCGGGACAGCTGAAGAGACCCAGTACTTC.

The chain couples TRBV7-8 to TRBJ2-1; D is unresolved. Germline values: CDR1 SGHVS, CDR2 FQNEAQ. The CDR3 is made up of 12 amino acids. V was trimmed by 5 bases and J by 2 bases, leaving 4 bases between them. The chain's CDR3 is CASSTAYNEQFF. DNA of the CDR3: TGTGCCAGCAGCACCGCCTACAATGAGCAGTTCTTC. Using reference TRBV7-8 and TRBJ2-1 for the parts outside the CDR3, the full variable domain is GAGVSQSPRYKVAKRGQDVALRCDPISGHVSLFWYQQALGQGPEFLTYFQNEAQLDKSGLPSDRFFAERPEGSVSTLKIQRTQQEDSAVYLCASSTAYNEQFFGPGTRLTVL.

This clone was counted once. The chain is built from TRBV6-6 and TRBJ1-2; TRBD1 might be the D (5 bases). Trimming left V 6 bases short and J 8 bases short, with 16 bases between. CDR1 MNHNY and CDR2 SVGAGI come from the germline V gene (reference sequence). The CDR3 loop spans 13 amino acids. The CDR3 nucleotides are TGTGCCAGCAGCCTACCCGGTGGGGGAGGCTACACCTTC. It yields the protein CASSLPGGGGYTF.

V is TRBV10-3 and J is TRBJ2-3, with 7 bases matching TRBD2. From germline, CDR1 is ENHRY and CDR2 SYGVKD. The CDR3 totals 15 residues. The V gene end was trimmed by 3 bases and the J gene end by 4 bases; junction bases not matched to a gene: 7. DNA of the CDR3: TGTGCCATCAGTGAAGGGAGGGGAGGCGCAGATACGCAGTATTTT. Translating it yields CAISEGRGGADTQYF.

V usage is TRBV6-5 and J usage is TRBJ1-5; possibly TRBD1 for D (5 bases). This CDR3 has 15 residues. Germline CDR1 and CDR2: MNHEY and SVGAGI. V was pared by 5 bases and J by 4 bases, with 15 bases between. CDR3 residues: CASSPLTGTNQPQHF. CDR3 nucleotide sequence: TGTGCCAGCAGTCCCCTAACCGGGACTAATCAGCCCCAGCATTTT.